Sequencing of this T cell receptor beta chain was carried out in a study of shared clonotypes between healthy human individuals. Study at large: Three plates were used per donor for CD4 naive, three for CD4 memory, two for CD8 naive and one for CD8 memory.

Healthy HIV-negative adults with no recent acute infections or vaccinations were recruited as donors. This clone appeared a single time. What it binds is not known. The protocol was immunoSEQ multiplex PCR, while the TCRdb copy is restricted to in-frame clones and leaves out a portion. The sample holds 950,000 to 1,300,000 clones; about 77% are singletons and the top ten take around 1.4%. The study's findings and limits: Sampling used blood alone; tissue repertoires probably differ. Non-shared clonotypes had lower generation probabilities than those shared by all four donors.

The clonotype originates from a man aged 18-30 years in good health. The specimen was memory CD4+ T cells sorted from blood. The subset was: CD45RA-negative fraction.

CDR3 DNA: TGTGCCAGCAGTTTCGGGGGTGCTATAACTAATGAAAAACTGTTTTTT. Translated, it gives CASSFGGAITNEKLFF. V gene TRBV28 combines with J gene TRBJ1-4; D is perhaps TRBD1 (5 bases). Germline CDR1 reads MDHEN; CDR2 reads SYDVKM. The CDR3 totals 16 residues. V lost 3 bases and J lost 1, with 12 bases in between.